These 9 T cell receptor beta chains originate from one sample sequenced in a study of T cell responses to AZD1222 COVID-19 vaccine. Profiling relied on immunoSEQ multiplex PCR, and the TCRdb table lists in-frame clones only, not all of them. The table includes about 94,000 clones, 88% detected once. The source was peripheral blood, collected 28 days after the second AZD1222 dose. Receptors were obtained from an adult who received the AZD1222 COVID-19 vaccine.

The CDR3 sequence: CASSPQGDETQYF. The CDR3 region has the DNA TGTGCCAGCAGCCCACAGGGGGACGAGACCCAGTACTTC. This sequence joins TRBV7-3 and TRBJ2-5; the match to TRBD1 covers 8 bases. The germline CDR1 and CDR2 sequences are SGHTA and FQGTGA. The CDR3 sequence is 13 residues long. With V trimmed by 5 bases and J by 5 bases, 4 bases remained unmatched.

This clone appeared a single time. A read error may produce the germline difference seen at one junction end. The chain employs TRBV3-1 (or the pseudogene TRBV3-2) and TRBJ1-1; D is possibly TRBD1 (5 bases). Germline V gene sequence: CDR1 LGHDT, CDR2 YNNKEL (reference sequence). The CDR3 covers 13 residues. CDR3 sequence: CASRQVRGAEAFF. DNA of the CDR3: TGTGCCAGCAGACAAGTTCGGGGGGCTGAAGCTTTCTTT.

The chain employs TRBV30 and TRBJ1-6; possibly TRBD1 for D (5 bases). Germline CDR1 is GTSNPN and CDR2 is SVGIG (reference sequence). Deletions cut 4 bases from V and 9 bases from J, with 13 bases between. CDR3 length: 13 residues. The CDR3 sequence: CAWNRGSSSPLHF. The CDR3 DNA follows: TGTGCCTGGAATCGGGGGTCTAGTTCACCCCTCCACTTT.

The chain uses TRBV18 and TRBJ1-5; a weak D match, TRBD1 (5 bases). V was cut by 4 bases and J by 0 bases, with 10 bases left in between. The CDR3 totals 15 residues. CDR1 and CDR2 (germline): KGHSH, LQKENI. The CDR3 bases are TGTGCCAGCTCACGGGCACAGGTTAGCAATCAGCCCCAGCATTTT. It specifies CASSRAQVSNQPQHF.

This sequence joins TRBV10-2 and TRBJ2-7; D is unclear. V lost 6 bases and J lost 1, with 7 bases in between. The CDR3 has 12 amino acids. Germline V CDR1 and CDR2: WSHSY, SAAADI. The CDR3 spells CASRDPSYEQYF. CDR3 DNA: TGCGCCAGCAGGGACCCGTCCTACGAGCAGTACTTC.

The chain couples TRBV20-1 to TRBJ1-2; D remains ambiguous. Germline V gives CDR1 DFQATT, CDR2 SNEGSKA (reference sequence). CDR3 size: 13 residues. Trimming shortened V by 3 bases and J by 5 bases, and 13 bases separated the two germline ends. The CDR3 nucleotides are TGCAGTGCTAGTTGGGCGGGCGAGTATGGCTACACCTTC. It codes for CSASWAGEYGYTF.

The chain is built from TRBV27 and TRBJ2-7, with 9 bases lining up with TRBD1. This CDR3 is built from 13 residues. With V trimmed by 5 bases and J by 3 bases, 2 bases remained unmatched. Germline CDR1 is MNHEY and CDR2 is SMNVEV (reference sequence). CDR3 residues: CASSRTGVYEQYF. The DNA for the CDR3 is TGTGCCAGCAGTAGGACAGGGGTCTACGAGCAGTACTTC.

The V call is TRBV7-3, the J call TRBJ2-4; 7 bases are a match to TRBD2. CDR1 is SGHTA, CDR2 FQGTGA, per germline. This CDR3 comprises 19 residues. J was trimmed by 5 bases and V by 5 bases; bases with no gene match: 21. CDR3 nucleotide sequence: TGTGCCAGCAGCCTGAATCCGGGGACCCGGGGGGTTAAAGAAAACATTCAGTACTTC. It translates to CASSLNPGTRGVKENIQYF.

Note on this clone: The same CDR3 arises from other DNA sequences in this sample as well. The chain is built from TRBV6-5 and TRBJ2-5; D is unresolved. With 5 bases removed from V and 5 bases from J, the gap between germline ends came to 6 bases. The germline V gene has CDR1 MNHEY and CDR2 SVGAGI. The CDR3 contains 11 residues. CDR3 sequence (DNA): TGTGCCAGCAGTCCTGGGGAGACCCAGTACTTC. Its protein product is CASSPGETQYF.